Below are 30 T cell receptor beta chains sequenced from a single sample in a study of T-cell reconstitution after alpha-beta-depleted transplantation in children. The authors prepared the TCRbeta library with unique molecular identifiers. TCRdb passed the PCR reads through MiXCR, listing each CDR3 protein once. Seen here are a few hundred thousand distinct CDR3 sequences, roughly 30% observed once, and the top ten hold around a third. The source material was PBMCs, sampled before TCRalphabeta/CD19-depleted stem cell transplant. These receptor sequences come from a boy under two years old with Wiskott-Aldrich syndrome, due to receive a stem cell transplant.

J is TRBJ2-2 and V is TRBV18; D not resolved. The CDR3 runs 17 residues. V lost 3 bases, J lost 2 bases, and 16 bases lay in between. Looked up from germline, CDR1 is KGHSH and CDR2 is LQKENI. The CDR3 is CASSPLRTGTNTGELFF. The CDR3 DNA reads as TGTGCCAGCTCACCTCTCCGGACGGGCACCAACACCGGGGAGCTGTTTTTT.

In its sample, this clonotype was seen a few times. This rearrangement joins TRBV15 to TRBJ2-5; 8 bases agree with TRBD1. V dropped 5 bases and J dropped 5; count of bases not matched to a gene: 4. The CDR3 contains 13 residues. The germline V gene has CDR1 LNHNV and CDR2 YYDKDF (reference sequence). For the CDR3, the DNA is TGTGCCACCAGCGGACAGGGCTGGGAGACCCAGTACTTC. Amino acid sequence: CATSGQGWETQYF.

The chain couples TRBV29-1 to TRBJ1-2; TRBD1 matches 9 bases. The V gene's germline CDR1 is SQVTM and CDR2 ANQGSEA. The CDR3 loop spans 14 amino acids. The V gene end was trimmed by 4 bases and the J gene end by 2 bases; junction bases not matched to a gene: 5. CDR3 amino acids: CSVAGQGINYGYTF. The CDR3 coding sequence is TGCAGCGTTGCCGGACAGGGGATAAACTATGGCTACACCTTC.

V gene TRBV7-3 combines with J gene TRBJ2-1; 11 bases are a match to TRBD2. The CDR3 extends over 13 amino acids. V lost 7 bases to trimming and J lost 7 bases; unmatched junction nucleotides: 3. Germline V gene lookup returns CDR1 SGHTA and CDR2 FQGTGA. The CDR3 sequence: CASKLAGANEQFF. DNA for the CDR3: TGTGCCAGCAAACTAGCGGGAGCAAATGAGCAGTTCTTC.

This chain connects TRBV5-1 to TRBJ2-3; the match to TRBD2 covers 13 bases. Germline lookup yields CDR1 SGHRS and CDR2 YFSETQ. J lost 3 bases, V lost 5 bases, and 6 bases had no gene match. CDR3 size: 16 residues. Here the CDR3 DNA reads TGCGCCAGCAGATCTGGACTAGCGGGAGATACAGATACGCAGTATTTT. It codes for CASRSGLAGDTDTQYF.

The V and J genes are TRBV5-1 and TRBJ2-1; D gene unclear. The V and J ends lost 4 bases and 7 bases respectively, with 12 bases between them. In germline, CDR1 is SGHRS, CDR2 YFSETQ. The CDR3 is 13 amino acids. The CDR3 bases are TGCGCCAGCAGCGTCCCCCAGCAAAATGAGCAGTTCTTC. Translated, it gives CASSVPQQNEQFF.

The chain uses TRBV10-3 and TRBJ2-5; 7 bases fit TRBD1. The ends lost 3 bases at V and 3 bases at J; junction bases unmatched: 1. Germline V gene lookup returns CDR1 ENHRY and CDR2 SYGVKD. There are 13 residues in the CDR3. The CDR3 loop reads CAISDDREETQYF. CDR3 in DNA: TGTGCCATCAGTGATGACAGGGAAGAGACCCAGTACTTC.

The chain employs TRBV7-6 and TRBJ1-2, with D perhaps matching TRBD1 (5 bases). Germline V CDR1 and CDR2: SGHVS, FNYEAQ. The CDR3 consists of 13 residues. V was cut by 3 bases and J by 8 bases, with 13 bases left in between. The CDR3 DNA reads TGTGCCAGCAGCTTCGGAGGGGAAGGGGGCTACACCTTC. This sequence encodes CASSFGGEGGYTF. Full variable domain (remainder filled in from reference TRBV7-6 and TRBJ1-2): GAGVSQSPRYKVTKRGQDVALRCDPISGHVSLYWYRQALGQGPEFLTYFNYEAQQDKSGLPNDRFSAERPEGSISTLTIQRTEQRDSAMYRCASSFGGEGGYTFGSGTRLTVV.

The rearrangement uses TRBV7-2 and TRBJ2-5; tentative D call: TRBD1 (6 bases). The CDR3 has 14 amino acids. V was shortened by 3 bases and J by 2 bases, with 10 bases between the two germline ends. From germline, CDR1 is SGHTA and CDR2 FQGNSA. CDR3 bases: TGTGCCAGCAGCTTTCGGACAGCGCAAGAGACCCAGTACTTC. Amino acids: CASSFRTAQETQYF.

A few counts support this clonotype. The V call is TRBV4-1, the J call TRBJ2-5; D uncertain. Germline loops: CDR1 MGHRA, CDR2 YSYEKL. The V gene lost 3 bases and the J gene lost 2 bases, with 4 bases spanning the gap. This CDR3 has 12 residues. For the CDR3, the DNA is TGCGCCAGCAGCCAGGAACAAGAGACCCAGTACTTC. Protein: CASSQEQETQYF.

This clonotype appeared a few times. The V and J genes are TRBV18 and TRBJ2-2, with 9 bases aligning to TRBD1. V was pared by 1 base and J by 6 bases, with 3 bases of the junction left unmatched. The germline CDR1 and CDR2 sequences are KGHSH and LQKENI. The CDR3 contains 15 residues. CDR3: CASSPLDRGSGELFF. CDR3 DNA sequence: TGTGCCAGCTCACCACTGGACAGGGGATCCGGGGAGCTGTTTTTT.

V is TRBV20-1 and J is TRBJ2-7, with D perhaps matching TRBD2 (6 bases). Trimming removed 5 bases at V and 3 bases at J, with 14 bases between. The germline V gene has CDR1 DFQATT and CDR2 SNEGSKA (reference sequence). The CDR3 runs 13 residues. Here the CDR3 DNA reads TGCAGTGCTCACGGACGGGAGAACTACGAGCAGTACTTC. The encoded protein is CSAHGRENYEQYF.

The chain uses TRBV6-1 and TRBJ2-3; 8 bases map to TRBD2. The CDR3 is made up of 15 amino acids. V shed 0 bases, J shed 6 bases, and the junction held 5 bases outside the gene matches. The germline CDR1 and CDR2 sequences are MNHNS and SASEGT. The CDR3 is CASSEAGGRMDTQYF. DNA of the CDR3: TGTGCCAGCAGTGAAGCAGGCGGGAGGATGGATACGCAGTATTTT.

This clonotype has a count of ten or more. As DNA, the CDR3 is TGCAGTGCTAGTTTTGCCCCCTACAATGAGCAGTTCTTC. This encodes CSASFAPYNEQFF. The chain couples TRBV20-1 to TRBJ2-1; no reliable D call. The CDR3 runs 13 residues. From germline, CDR1 is DFQATT and CDR2 SNEGSKA (reference sequence). V was pared by 3 bases and J by 2 bases, with 8 bases between.

This chain links TRBV4-1 with TRBJ2-1; 11 bases align to TRBD2. V lost 8 bases and J lost 5; bases outside the gene matches: 11. The CDR3 spans 16 residues. Germline V gene lookup returns CDR1 MGHRA and CDR2 YSYEKL. CDR3 loop: CASRPTPSGGNNEQFF. CDR3 DNA sequence: TGCGCCAGCCGACCCACGCCTAGCGGGGGGAACAATGAGCAGTTCTTC.

This clonotype turned up a few times. The chain combines TRBV18 with TRBJ2-1; D ambiguous. Per germline, CDR1 KGHSH and CDR2 LQKENI. The CDR3 is made up of 14 amino acids. Trimming cost V 4 bases and J 5 bases, with 12 bases left between them. CDR3 sequence reads: CASSRETFNNEQFF. The CDR3 DNA sequence: TGTGCCAGCTCACGTGAGACTTTTAACAATGAGCAGTTCTTC. Full variable domain (remainder filled in from reference TRBV18 and TRBJ2-1): NAGVMQNPRHLVRRRGQEARLRCSPMKGHSHVYWYRQLPEEGLKFMVYLQKENIIDESGMPKERFSAEFPKEGPSILRIQQVVRGDSAAYFCASSRETFNNEQFFGPGTRLTVL.

This chain joins TRBV4-2 and TRBJ2-1; 12 bases fit TRBD2. Germline CDR1 and CDR2: LGHNA and YNFKEQ. Trimming cost V 0 bases and J 9 bases; bases outside gene matches: 15. This CDR3 comprises 19 residues. The CDR3 sequence is CASSQDWVLSSGRVGEQFF. Here the CDR3 DNA reads TGTGCCAGCAGCCAAGATTGGGTTTTGTCTAGCGGGAGGGTGGGTGAGCAGTTCTTC.

The chain recombines TRBV24-1 with TRBJ1-2, with no clear D. Germline V lookup: CDR1 KGHDR, CDR2 SFDVKD. The CDR3 loop spans 16 amino acids. The V end lost 11 bases, the J end lost 4 bases, and 25 bases lay between the germline ends. CDR3 nucleotides: TGTGCCAACGCCTCTGGGCAGCTAGGTGGTTCCTATGGCTACACCTTC. Translating it yields CANASGQLGGSYGYTF.

This clonotype appeared a few times. This chain links TRBV5-1 with TRBJ1-3; D not resolved. The CDR3 covers 14 residues. Per germline, CDR1 SGHRS and CDR2 YFSETQ. Trimming took off 4 bases at V and 1 base at J, with 9 bases between the two ends. The CDR3 loop is CASSPTSSGNTIYF. Here the CDR3 DNA reads TGCGCCAGCAGCCCGACATCTTCTGGAAACACCATATATTTT.

This rearrangement joins TRBV12-3 or TRBV12-4 to TRBJ2-1, with TRBD2 matching 9 bases. The CDR3 length is 15 residues. With V trimmed by 3 bases and J by 7 bases, 7 bases remained unmatched. The DNA for the CDR3 is TGTGCCAGCAGTTTGCGGCGGGAGGGCGGGAATGAGCAGTTCTTC. It is translated as CASSLRREGGNEQFF.

The CDR3 nucleotides are TGCGCCAGCAGCTTGGGAATTGCTTGGGGCCCGACCGGGGAGCTGTTTTTT. Protein product: CASSLGIAWGPTGELFF. The V call is TRBV5-1, the J call TRBJ2-2; D possibly corresponds to TRBD1 (5 bases). V lost 0 bases and J 5 bases, leaving 17 bases between the germline ends. The length of the CDR3 is 17 residues. Per the germline V gene, CDR1 is SGHRS and CDR2 is YFSETQ.

This clonotype was detected a few times. CDR3 residues: CASSPVGPGTATYEQYF. CDR3 DNA: TGTGCCAGCTCACCGGTAGGCCCCGGGACGGCTACCTACGAGCAGTACTTC. This chain joins TRBV18 and TRBJ2-7; TRBD1 or TRBD2 may be the D gene (5 bases each). Germline lookup yields CDR1 KGHSH and CDR2 LQKENI. This CDR3 is 17 amino acids long. V lost 3 bases and J lost 2, with 20 bases in between.

The CDR3 DNA is TGTGCCATCGGGGGAGGGGGAGTACAGCCCCAGCATTTT. Residues: CAIGGGGVQPQHF. The chain uses TRBV10-3 and TRBJ1-5, with D tentatively TRBD1 (6 bases). V was clipped by 8 bases and J by 7 bases, with 15 bases between them. Germline values: CDR1 ENHRY, CDR2 SYGVKD. This CDR3 is 13 amino acids long.

This clonotype was detected a few times. One end of the junction fails to match germline, which may point to a read error. CDR3 nucleotides: TGTACCAGCAGCCAACAGGGGACAGTAAAAAGCTCCTACAATGAGCAGTTCTTC. This encodes CTSSQQGTVKSSYNEQFF. The chain carries TRBV12-3 or TRBV12-4 and TRBJ2-1, with 7 bases matching TRBD1. There are 18 residues in the CDR3.

This clonotype was counted only a few times. The rearrangement links TRBV27 to TRBJ1-2; the match to TRBD1 covers 12 bases. Germline lookup yields CDR1 MNHEY and CDR2 SMNVEV (reference sequence). This CDR3 comprises 14 residues. The trim removed 6 bases at V and 7 bases at J, leaving 6 bases unmatched. The CDR3: CASRLGTGGFGYTF. The CDR3 DNA is TGTGCCAGCAGGCTGGGGACAGGGGGCTTTGGCTACACCTTC.

A few counts support this clonotype. J is TRBJ2-7 and V is TRBV20-1; D ambiguous. This CDR3 has 14 residues. Germline CDR1 is DFQATT and CDR2 is SNEGSKA (reference sequence). Trimming pared 0 bases from V and 2 bases from J, leaving 11 bases between. The CDR3 sequence is CSARDRAETYEQYF. The CDR3 DNA follows: TGCAGTGCTAGAGATCGGGCCGAGACCTACGAGCAGTACTTC.

This clonotype occurred a few times. The chain employs TRBV4-1 and TRBJ1-4, with TRBD1 matching 8 bases. CDR3 length equals 16 residues. V shed 1 base and J 6 bases; nucleotides not matched to a gene: 7. Germline lookup yields CDR1 MGHRA and CDR2 YSYEKL. As DNA, the CDR3 is TGCGCCAGCAGCCAAGTTCAGGGGGCGCGTTATGAAAAACTGTTTTTT. This translates into CASSQVQGARYEKLFF.

In its sample, this clonotype was seen a few times. The genes are TRBV5-1 and TRBJ2-2, with D perhaps TRBD1 (6 bases). CDR1 SGHRS and CDR2 YFSETQ come from the germline V gene. The CDR3 consists of 13 residues. Trimming stripped 5 bases from V and 5 bases from J, with 10 bases between. This CDR3 reads CASRITGTGELFF. The CDR3 nucleotides are TGCGCCAGCAGAATAACAGGGACCGGGGAGCTGTTTTTT. The full variable domain, its missing parts supplied by reference TRBV5-1 and TRBJ2-2, is KAGVTQTPRYLIKTRGQQVTLSCSPISGHRSVSWYQQTPGQGLQFLFEYFSETQRNKGNFPGRFSGRQFSNSRSEMNVSTLELGDSALYLCASRITGTGELFFGEGSRLTVL.

The rearrangement joins TRBV15 to TRBJ2-6, with a possible D match to TRBD2 (5 bases). Trimming took 1 base from V and 2 from J, leaving 18 bases between them. Germline values: CDR1 LNHNV, CDR2 YYDKDF (reference sequence). The CDR3 extends over 19 amino acids. This CDR3 is CATSRGGSGSKPGANVLTF. CDR3 sequence (DNA): TGTGCCACCAGCAGAGGTGGTAGTGGGAGCAAGCCTGGGGCCAACGTCCTGACTTTC.

The chain joins TRBV28 to TRBJ1-2; D not certain. Germline assignment: CDR1 MDHEN and CDR2 SYDVKM. Trimming shortened V by 7 bases and J by 0 bases, and 12 bases separated the two germline ends. CDR3 length: 14 residues. The DNA for the CDR3 is TGTGCCAGCAAGTCTAACACGGCTAACTATGGCTACACCTTC. Its translation is CASKSNTANYGYTF.